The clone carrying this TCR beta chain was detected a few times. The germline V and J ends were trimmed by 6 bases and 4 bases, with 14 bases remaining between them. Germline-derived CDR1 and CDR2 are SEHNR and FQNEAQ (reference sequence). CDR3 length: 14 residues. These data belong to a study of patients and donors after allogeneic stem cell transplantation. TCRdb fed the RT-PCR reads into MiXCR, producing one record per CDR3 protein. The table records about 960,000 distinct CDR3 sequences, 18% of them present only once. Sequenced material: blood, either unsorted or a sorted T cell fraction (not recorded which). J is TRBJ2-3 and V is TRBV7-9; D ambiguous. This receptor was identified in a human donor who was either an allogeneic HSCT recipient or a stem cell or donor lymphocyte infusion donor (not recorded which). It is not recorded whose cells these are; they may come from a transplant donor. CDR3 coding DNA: TGTGCCAGCAGAAACGTCTCGTATTCAGATACGCAGTATTTT. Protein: CASRNVSYSDTQYF.